A single T cell receptor beta chain is shown here with its context. Germline V gene sequence: CDR1 LGHDT, CDR2 YNNKEL (reference sequence). Unmatched junction bases numbered 10, after V lost 2 bases and J lost 5 bases. The CDR3 covers 16 residues. These data belong to a study of blood T cell repertoires in COVID-19. Study summary: Samples taken during acute and convalescent COVID-19 were collected in the United States, Italy and Spain. From T cells, B-cell-depleted T cells, or PBMCs came the material, which was cDNA or gDNA.

Under the authors' procedure: Estimation of nucleated cell counts was performed using reference gene primer amplification. Assay: immunoSEQ multiplex PCR; the TCRdb copy retains only in-frame clones and omits some. V and J calls plus clone size are reproduced from that table; the DNA served to infer D and trimming. The sample lists roughly 160,000 clones; roughly 81% were seen once. The V call is TRBV3-1 (or the pseudogene TRBV3-2), the J call TRBJ1-1; 8 bases agree with TRBD1. This TCR was recovered from a man between 35 and 55 years old with acute or convalescent COVID-19. The sample taken for sequencing was peripheral blood. CDR3 nucleotide sequence: TGTGCCAGCAGCCAACTGGGACAGGCCCATGATACTGAAGCTTTCTTT. Residues: CASSQLGQAHDTEAFF.